This entry lists 10 T cell receptor beta chains sequenced from one sample in a study of blood T cell repertoires in COVID-19. TCRdb's copy holds only in-frame clones and misses some; the assay was immunoSEQ multiplex PCR. Of some 90,000 clones in the sample, about 80% were seen once. The specimen was peripheral blood. These receptors all come from a human donor in a cohort sampled during active COVID-19.

The chain joins TRBV7-6 to TRBJ2-2; weak D call: TRBD1 (6 bases). Germline V lookup: CDR1 SGHVS, CDR2 FNYEAQ. The V gene lost 5 bases and the J gene lost 5 bases, with 18 bases spanning the gap. This CDR3 comprises 16 residues. CDR3 in amino acids: CASSQPNRVRTGELFF. In DNA, the CDR3 is TGTGCCAGCAGCCAACCCAACAGGGTTAGGACCGGGGAGCTGTTTTTT.

The rearrangement uses TRBV19 and TRBJ2-3; 7 nucleotides align to TRBD2. Unmatched junction bases numbered 7, after V lost 3 bases and J lost 4 bases. Germline V gene lookup returns CDR1 LNHDA and CDR2 SQIVND (reference sequence). The CDR3 has 15 residues. The CDR3 sequence is CASSIGGRGADTQYF. The CDR3 nucleotides are TGTGCCAGTAGTATCGGGGGGAGAGGAGCAGATACGCAGTATTTT.

The J gene is TRBJ2-7, the V gene TRBV27; the match to TRBD2 covers 7 bases. J was trimmed by 5 bases and V by 5 bases; bases with no gene match: 9. Per the germline V gene, CDR1 is MNHEY and CDR2 is SMNVEV (reference sequence). This CDR3 contains 14 residues. The CDR3 is CASSAGDFFHEQYF. CDR3 bases: TGTGCCAGCAGTGCGGGAGACTTCTTCCACGAGCAGTACTTC.

The V call is TRBV7-6, the J call TRBJ1-6, with 9 bases fitting TRBD1. The CDR3 runs to 16 residues. Trimming cost V 4 bases and J 7 bases; bases outside gene matches: 8. The germline CDR1 and CDR2 sequences are SGHVS and FNYEAQ. The CDR3 nucleotides are TGTGCCAGCAGCTCCCAGGGACAGGGAACCAATTCACCCCTCCACTTT. Translated, it gives CASSSQGQGTNSPLHF.

The chain links TRBV19 to TRBJ1-6, with D unresolved. This CDR3 spans 13 amino acids. V shed 7 bases and J shed 5 bases, with 9 bases lying between them. CDR1 is LNHDA, CDR2 SQIVND, per germline (reference sequence). For the CDR3, the DNA is TGTGCCAGTACCGAGGGAAATAATTCACCCCTCCACTTT. It yields the protein CASTEGNNSPLHF.

The V and J genes are TRBV7-9 and TRBJ1-1, with TRBD1 as a possible D gene (6 bases). This CDR3 is 14 amino acids long. Trimming took off 5 bases at V and 2 bases at J, with 12 bases between the two ends. The germline gives CDR1 SEHNR, CDR2 FQNEAQ (reference sequence). This CDR3 is CASSDRTANTEAFF. The CDR3 DNA is TGTGCCAGCAGCGATAGGACAGCAAACACTGAAGCTTTCTTT.

V and J are TRBV28 and TRBJ1-3; D remains unclear. CDR3 length equals 14 residues. V was cut by 4 bases and J by 3 bases, with 10 bases left in between. The V gene's germline CDR1 is MDHEN and CDR2 SYDVKM. The CDR3 region is CASSSRGFGNTIYF. As DNA, the CDR3 is TGTGCCAGCAGTTCTCGAGGGTTTGGAAACACCATATATTTT.

This chain joins TRBV18 and TRBJ2-1; the D is unclear. The V end was cut by 3 bases, the J end by 0 bases, with 3 bases between. The length of the CDR3 is 13 residues. From germline, CDR1 is KGHSH and CDR2 LQKENI. The CDR3 is CASSPNSYNEQFF. The CDR3, as DNA: TGTGCCAGCTCACCCAACTCCTACAATGAGCAGTTCTTC.

J is TRBJ1-1 and V is TRBV5-1; D is possibly TRBD1 (5 bases). V was pared by 4 bases and J by 5 bases, with 15 bases between. The CDR3 is 14 residues long. Germline CDR1 reads SGHRS; CDR2 reads YFSETQ. The CDR3 sequence is CASSGGTRRTEAFF. CDR3 bases: TGCGCCAGCAGCGGGGGGACGCGGAGAACTGAAGCTTTCTTT.

The chain combines TRBV4-1 with TRBJ2-7; 10 nucleotides align to TRBD2. Germline CDR1 reads MGHRA; CDR2 reads YSYEKL. CDR3 length equals 16 residues. V was pared by 1 base and J by 4 bases, with 7 bases of the junction left unmatched. The CDR3: CASSQVGTSASYEQYF. CDR3 nucleotides: TGCGCCAGCAGCCAAGTCGGGACTAGCGCCTCTTACGAGCAGTACTTC.